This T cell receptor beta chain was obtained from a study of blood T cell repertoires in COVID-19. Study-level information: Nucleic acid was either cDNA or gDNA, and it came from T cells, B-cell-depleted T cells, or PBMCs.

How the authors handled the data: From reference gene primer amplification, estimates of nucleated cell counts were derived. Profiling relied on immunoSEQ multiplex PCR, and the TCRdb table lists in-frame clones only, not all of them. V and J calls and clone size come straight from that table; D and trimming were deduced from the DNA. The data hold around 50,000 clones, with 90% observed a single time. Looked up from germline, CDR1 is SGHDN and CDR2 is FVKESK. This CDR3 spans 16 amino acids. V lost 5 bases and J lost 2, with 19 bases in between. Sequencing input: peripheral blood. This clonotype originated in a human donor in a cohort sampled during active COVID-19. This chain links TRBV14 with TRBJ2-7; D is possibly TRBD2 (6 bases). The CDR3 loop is CASSSLPGEGPYEQYF. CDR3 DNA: TGTGCCAGCAGCTCCCTCCCGGGAGAAGGGCCCTACGAGCAGTACTTC.